This entry lists 5 T cell receptor beta chains sequenced from one sample in a study of blood T cells in healthy people across ages. For the second PCR, which ran for about 7 to 12 cycles, a sample-barcoded 5' primer and a J-beta primer mix were used. TCRdb analysed the 5' RACE reads with MiXCR anew, one entry per CDR3 protein. The data show 870,000 or so distinct CDR3 sequences, 29% seen once. The sequencing sample was made of blood. These TCRs come from a woman older than 75 in good health.

The table lists this clonotype with many counts. The rearrangement links TRBV4-3 to TRBJ2-1; 10 bases are shared with TRBD1. Per the germline V gene, CDR1 is LGHNA and CDR2 is YSLEER. Trimming removed 0 bases from V and 2 bases from J; junction bases left unmatched: 1. This CDR3 contains 16 residues. The CDR3 nucleotides read TGCGCCAGCAGCCAAGACGGGACAGGGGCCTACAATGAGCAGTTCTTC. Protein sequence: CASSQDGTGAYNEQFF.

This clonotype was observed a few times. The chain joins TRBV5-5 to TRBJ1-2; the D is unclear. Germline assignment: CDR1 SGHKS and CDR2 YYEKEE (reference sequence). The V and J ends lost 0 bases and 1 base respectively, with 16 bases between them. The CDR3 contains 17 residues. The CDR3 loop is CASSLEFGPAYNYGYTF. The DNA for the CDR3 is TGTGCCAGCAGCTTGGAATTCGGACCGGCGTATAACTATGGCTACACCTTC.

This clonotype appeared a few times. V is TRBV27 and J is TRBJ2-7; no firm D call. Germline V gene sequence: CDR1 MNHEY, CDR2 SMNVEV (reference sequence). Trimming took off 4 bases at V and 3 bases at J, with 13 bases between the two ends. The CDR3 runs to 14 residues. The CDR3 nucleotides are TGTGCCAGCAGTTCTCTTCCAAATAGCTACGAGCAGTACTTC. Translated: CASSSLPNSYEQYF.

The table lists this clonotype with a few counts. The chain employs TRBV7-2 and TRBJ1-6; possibly TRBD1 for D (6 bases). CDR1 and CDR2 from the germline V gene are SGHTA and FQGNSA. The CDR3 is 16 amino acids. Trimming left V 5 bases short and J 6 bases short, with 17 bases between. CDR3 region: CASSIKGGHLNSPLHF. For the CDR3, the DNA is TGTGCCAGCAGCATTAAGGGGGGACACCTTAATTCACCCCTCCACTTT. Filled out from reference TRBV7-2 and TRBJ1-6, the complete variable domain reads GAGVSQSPSNKVTEKGKDVELRCDPISGHTALYWYRQSLGQGLEFLIYFQGNSAPDKSGLPSDRFSAERTGGSVSTLTIQRTQQEDSAVYLCASSIKGGHLNSPLHFGNGTRLTVT.

This clonotype has just a few counts. Just one base apart from a much larger clone, this may be a read error. V and J are TRBV11-2 and TRBJ2-7; tentatively, D is TRBD1 or TRBD2 (6 bases each). V shed 0 bases and J shed 4 bases, with 13 bases lying between them. Germline V lookup: CDR1 SGHAT, CDR2 FQNNGV. The CDR3 covers 15 residues. The CDR3 region is CASSLERGVGYEQYF. The CDR3 DNA is TGTGCCAGCAGCTTAGAGAGGGGGGTAGGGTACGAGCAGTACTTC.